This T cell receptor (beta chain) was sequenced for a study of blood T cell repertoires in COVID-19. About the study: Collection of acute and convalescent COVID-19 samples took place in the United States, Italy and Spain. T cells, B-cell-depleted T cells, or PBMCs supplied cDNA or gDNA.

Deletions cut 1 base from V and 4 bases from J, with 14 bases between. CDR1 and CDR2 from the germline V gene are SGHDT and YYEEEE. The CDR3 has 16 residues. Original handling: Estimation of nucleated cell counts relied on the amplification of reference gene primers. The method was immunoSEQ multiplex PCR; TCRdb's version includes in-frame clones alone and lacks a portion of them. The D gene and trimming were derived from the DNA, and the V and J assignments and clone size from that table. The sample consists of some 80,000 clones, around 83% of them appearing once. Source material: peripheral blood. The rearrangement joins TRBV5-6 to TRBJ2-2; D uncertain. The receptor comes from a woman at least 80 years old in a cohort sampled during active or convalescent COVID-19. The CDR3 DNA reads TGTGCCAGCAGCTTGTCGGTAGTCCGGAGCACCGGGGAGCTGTTTTTT. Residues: CASSLSVVRSTGELFF.